This record concerns one T cell receptor (beta chain) sequence. Antigen specificity is unknown. With 60 Vbeta and 13 Jbeta primers, the PCR was carried out. Method: immunoSEQ multiplex PCR; TCRdb's copy keeps in-frame clones and lacks some. The data show some 89,000 clones, 85% seen once. The sample belongs to a study of cytomegalovirus exposure and HLA in healthy donors. Study context: Out of 150 million to 200 million T cells, an earlier analysis found over 90 million unique TCR beta sequences in total. Overall study results and limits: An analysis was carried out later, and it reportedly showed fewer N-insertions in an Asian-associated ancestry cluster than the approximately 700-donor mean.

CDR3 length: 15 residues. The V and J ends lost 4 bases and 4 bases, in that order; junction bases with no gene match: 5. CDR1 is SGHRS and CDR2 is YFSETQ in the germline V gene. The origin of this receptor is a middle-aged man in good health and CMV-seropositive. The sample comprised PBMCs. This sequence joins TRBV5-1 and TRBJ2-3; TRBD2 aligns across 11 bases. The CDR3, as DNA: TGCGCCAGCAGCCTCGGGACTAGCGGATCAGATACGCAGTATTTT. Translated: CASSLGTSGSDTQYF.